What follows are 10 T cell receptor beta chains derived from one specimen sequenced in a study of control samples from healthy donors and cancer patients. The assay was immunoSEQ multiplex PCR, and TCRdb's table has in-frame clones only and misses some. This table has about 220,000 clones, roughly 94% appearing once. Sample: blood. These TCRs come from a man in his forties or fifties in good health.

The chain uses TRBV19 and TRBJ2-2; 8 positions match TRBD1. V dropped 10 bases and J dropped 6; count of bases not matched to a gene: 10. Germline assignment: CDR1 LNHDA and CDR2 SQIVND (reference sequence). CDR3 length equals 14 residues. The CDR3 loop is CATTDRGKAGELFF. The CDR3 bases are TGTGCCACAACCGACAGGGGAAAGGCCGGGGAGCTGTTTTTT. Filled out from reference TRBV19 and TRBJ2-2, the complete variable domain reads DGGITQSPKYLFRKEGQNVTLSCEQNLNHDAMYWYRQDPGQGLRLIYYSQIVNDFQKGDIAEGYSVSREKKESFPLTVTSAQKNPTAFYLCATTDRGKAGELFFGEGSRLTVL.

This clone has more than one count but fewer than ten. The rearrangement joins TRBV25-1 to TRBJ1-2; no clear D gene. CDR1 is MGHDK, CDR2 SYGVNS, per germline. Trimming cost V 1 base and J 4 bases, with 4 bases left between them. The CDR3 has 12 amino acids. CDR3 nucleotides: TGTGCCAGCAGTGAATGGTCCTATGGCTACACCTTC. This translates into CASSEWSYGYTF.

The genes are TRBV7-2 and TRBJ1-2, with a weak D call TRBD1 (5 bases). Germline CDR1 reads SGHTA; CDR2 reads FQGNSA. The CDR3 contains 16 residues. V lost 3 bases and J lost 0, with 14 bases in between. CDR3 sequence reads: CASSFMAGRANYGYTF. As DNA, the CDR3 is TGTGCCAGCAGCTTTATGGCAGGGAGGGCTAACTATGGCTACACCTTC. The full variable domain, with the rest looked up from reference TRBV7-2 and TRBJ1-2, is GAGVSQSPSNKVTEKGKDVELRCDPISGHTALYWYRQSLGQGLEFLIYFQGNSAPDKSGLPSDRFSAERTGGSVSTLTIQRTQQEDSAVYLCASSFMAGRANYGYTFGSGTRLTVV.

In regard to this clone: The identical CDR3 is also encoded by other nucleotide sequences in the sample. CDR3 protein: CASSLDPGANEKLFF. In DNA form, the CDR3 reads TGCGCCAGCAGCTTGGACCCCGGGGCTAATGAAAAACTGTTTTTT. This chain joins TRBV5-1 and TRBJ1-4, with unresolved D. CDR3 length: 15 amino acids. Germline lookup yields CDR1 SGHRS and CDR2 YFSETQ. The germline V and J ends were trimmed by 0 bases and 3 bases, with 9 bases remaining between them.

This chain joins TRBV9 and TRBJ1-2; 12 bases line up with TRBD1. V dropped 3 bases and J dropped 3; count of bases not matched to a gene: 9. From germline, CDR1 is SGDLS and CDR2 YYNGEE. The CDR3 is made up of 17 amino acids. The CDR3 spells CASSAAGTGGGDYGYTF. The CDR3 bases are TGTGCCAGCAGCGCCGCCGGGACAGGGGGCGGTGACTATGGCTACACCTTC.

The chain uses TRBV18 and TRBJ1-6; a weak D match, TRBD1 (5 bases). V dropped 2 bases and J dropped 3 bases, with 5 bases sitting between them. The CDR3 sequence is 14 residues long. Germline CDR1 and CDR2: KGHSH and LQKENI. In nucleotides, the CDR3 is TGTGCCAGCTCACCAGGGGGCTATAATTCACCCCTCCACTTT. Encoded protein: CASSPGGYNSPLHF.

The chain recombines TRBV6-5 with TRBJ1-1; perhaps TRBD1 as D (6 bases). V was pared by 7 bases and J by 2 bases, with 17 bases between. Germline V CDR1 and CDR2: MNHEY, SVGAGI. The CDR3 sequence is 15 residues long. In nucleotides, the CDR3 is TGTGCCAGCACTCCCGCGGGGGGCCCAAACACTGAAGCTTTCTTT. As protein: CASTPAGGPNTEAFF.

The chain recombines TRBV10-1 with TRBJ1-1; D not certain. Trimming shortened V by 6 bases and J by 0 bases, and 8 bases separated the two germline ends. From germline, CDR1 is WNHNN and CDR2 SYGVQD (reference sequence). The CDR3 contains 13 residues. CDR3 nucleotides: TGCGCCAGCAGCGGACTGATGAACACTGAAGCTTTCTTT. Its translation: CASSGLMNTEAFF.

This clone was observed once. This sequence joins TRBV27 and TRBJ1-2; D is possibly TRBD1 (6 bases). V gave up 2 bases and J gave up 3 bases, with 10 bases separating them. The germline V gene encodes CDR1 MNHEY and CDR2 SMNVEV (reference sequence). CDR3 length: 14 residues. The CDR3 region has the DNA TGTGCCAGCAGTTTAACAGGGAATGACTATGGCTACACCTTC. Encoded protein: CASSLTGNDYGYTF.

The sample holds one count of this clone. V is TRBV6-2 or TRBV6-3 and J is TRBJ2-1; TRBD2 aligns across 10 bases. Germline loops: CDR1 MNHEY, CDR2 SVGEGT. The V gene end was trimmed by 5 bases and the J gene end by 6 bases; junction bases not matched to a gene: 7. The CDR3 runs 15 residues. The CDR3 coding sequence is TGTGCCAGCAGTGGGGGACTAGCGCCCGGCAATGAGCAGTTCTTC. Translated, it gives CASSGGLAPGNEQFF.